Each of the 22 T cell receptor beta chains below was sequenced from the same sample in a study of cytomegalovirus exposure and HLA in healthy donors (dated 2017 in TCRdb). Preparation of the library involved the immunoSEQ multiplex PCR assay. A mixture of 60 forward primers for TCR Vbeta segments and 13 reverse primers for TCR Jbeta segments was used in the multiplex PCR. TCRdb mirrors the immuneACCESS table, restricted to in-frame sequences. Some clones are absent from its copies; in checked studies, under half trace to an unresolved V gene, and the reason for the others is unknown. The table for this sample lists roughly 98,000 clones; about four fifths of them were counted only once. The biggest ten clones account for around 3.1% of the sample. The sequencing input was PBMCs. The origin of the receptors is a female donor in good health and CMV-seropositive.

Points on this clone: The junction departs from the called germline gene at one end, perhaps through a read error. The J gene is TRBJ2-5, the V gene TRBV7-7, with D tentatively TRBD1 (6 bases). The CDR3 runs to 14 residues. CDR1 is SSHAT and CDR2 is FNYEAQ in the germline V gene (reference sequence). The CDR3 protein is CASSPAPGEETQYF. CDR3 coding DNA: TGTGCTAGCAGCCCGGCCCCAGGGGAAGAGACCCAGTACTTC.

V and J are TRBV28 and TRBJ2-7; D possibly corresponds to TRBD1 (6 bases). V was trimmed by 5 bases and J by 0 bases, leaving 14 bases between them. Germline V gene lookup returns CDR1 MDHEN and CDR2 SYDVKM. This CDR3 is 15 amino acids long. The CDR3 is CASSGAGTTSYEQYF. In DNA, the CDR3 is TGTGCCAGCAGTGGCGCCGGGACAACCTCCTACGAGCAGTACTTC.

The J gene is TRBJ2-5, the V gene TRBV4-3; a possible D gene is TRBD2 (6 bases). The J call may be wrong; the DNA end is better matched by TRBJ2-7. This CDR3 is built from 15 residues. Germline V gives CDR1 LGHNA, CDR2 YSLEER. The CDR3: CASSQDPGVSYEQYF. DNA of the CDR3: TGCGCCAGCAGCCAAGATCCGGGGGTCTCCTACGAGCAGTACTTC.

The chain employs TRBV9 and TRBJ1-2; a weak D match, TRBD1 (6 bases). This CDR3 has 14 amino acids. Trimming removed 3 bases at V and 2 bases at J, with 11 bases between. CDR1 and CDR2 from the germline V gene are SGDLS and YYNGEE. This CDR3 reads CASSAGHFNYGYTF. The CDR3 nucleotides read TGTGCCAGCAGCGCGGGACATTTCAACTATGGCTACACCTTC.

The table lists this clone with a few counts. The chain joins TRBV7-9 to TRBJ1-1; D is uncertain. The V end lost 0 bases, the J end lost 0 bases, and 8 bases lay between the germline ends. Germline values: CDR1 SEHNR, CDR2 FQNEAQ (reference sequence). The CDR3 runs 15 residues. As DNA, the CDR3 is TGTGCCAGCAGCTTAGCGAGATTCATGAACACTGAAGCTTTCTTT. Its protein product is CASSLARFMNTEAFF.

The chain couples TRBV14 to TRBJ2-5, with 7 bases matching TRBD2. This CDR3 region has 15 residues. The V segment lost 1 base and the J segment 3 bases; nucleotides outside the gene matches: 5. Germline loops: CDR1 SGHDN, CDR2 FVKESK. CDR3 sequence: CASSQVGLGEETQYF. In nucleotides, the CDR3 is TGTGCCAGCAGCCAAGTCGGACTAGGGGAAGAGACCCAGTACTTC.

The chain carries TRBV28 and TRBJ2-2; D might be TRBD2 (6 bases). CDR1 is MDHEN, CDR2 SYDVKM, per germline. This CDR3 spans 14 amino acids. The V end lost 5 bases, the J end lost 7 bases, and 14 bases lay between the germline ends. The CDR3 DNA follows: TGTGCCAGCAGTGGAGGGTCACGCCTCGGGGAGCTGTTTTTT. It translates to CASSGGSRLGELFF.

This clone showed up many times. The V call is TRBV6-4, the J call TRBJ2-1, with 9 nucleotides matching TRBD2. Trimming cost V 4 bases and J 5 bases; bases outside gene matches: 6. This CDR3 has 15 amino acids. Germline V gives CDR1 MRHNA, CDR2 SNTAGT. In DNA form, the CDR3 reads TGTGCCAGCAGTGTGGCTAGCGGGACCCACAATGAGCAGTTCTTC. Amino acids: CASSVASGTHNEQFF.

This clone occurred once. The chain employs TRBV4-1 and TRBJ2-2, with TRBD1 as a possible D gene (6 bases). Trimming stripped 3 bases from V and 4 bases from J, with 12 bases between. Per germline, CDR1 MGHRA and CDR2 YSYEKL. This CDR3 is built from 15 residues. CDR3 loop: CASSQDRTATGELFF. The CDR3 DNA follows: TGCGCCAGCAGCCAGGATCGGACAGCCACCGGGGAGCTGTTTTTT.

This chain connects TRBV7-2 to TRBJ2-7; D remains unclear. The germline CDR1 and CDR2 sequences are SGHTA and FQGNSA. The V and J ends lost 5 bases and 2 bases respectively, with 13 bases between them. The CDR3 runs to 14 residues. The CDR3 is CASSPLTNPYEQYF. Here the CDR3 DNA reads TGTGCCAGCAGCCCTTTGACAAATCCCTACGAGCAGTACTTC.

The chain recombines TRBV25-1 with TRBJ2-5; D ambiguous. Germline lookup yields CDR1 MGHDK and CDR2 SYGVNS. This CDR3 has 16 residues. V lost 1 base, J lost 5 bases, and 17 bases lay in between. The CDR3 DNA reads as TGTGCCAGCAGTGAATGGAGCACCCCAGTGAGGGAGACCCAGTACTTC. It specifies CASSEWSTPVRETQYF.

The CDR3 here is CASNSAGGLQETQYF. DNA of the CDR3: TGTGCCAGCAACTCAGCGGGAGGGCTGCAAGAGACCCAGTACTTC. The chain has TRBV5-4 and TRBJ2-5, with 10 nucleotides matching TRBD2. Germline values: CDR1 SGHNT, CDR2 YYREEE (reference sequence). The CDR3 is 15 amino acids. V shed 6 bases, J shed 2 bases, and the junction held 7 bases outside the gene matches.

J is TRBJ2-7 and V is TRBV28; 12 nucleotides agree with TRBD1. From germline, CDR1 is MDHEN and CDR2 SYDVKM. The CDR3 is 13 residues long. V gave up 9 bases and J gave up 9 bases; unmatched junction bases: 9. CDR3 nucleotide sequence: TGTGCCAGTTGGGACAGGGGGCGGTATGGGCAGTACTTC. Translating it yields CASWDRGRYGQYF.

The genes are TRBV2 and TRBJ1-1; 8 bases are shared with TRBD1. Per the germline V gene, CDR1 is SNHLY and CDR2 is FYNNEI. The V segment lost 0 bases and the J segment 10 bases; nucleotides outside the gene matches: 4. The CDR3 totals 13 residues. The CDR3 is CASSEAWTGTAFF. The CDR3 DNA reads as TGTGCCAGCAGTGAAGCGTGGACAGGGACAGCTTTCTTT. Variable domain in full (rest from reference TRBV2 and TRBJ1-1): EPEVTQTPSHQVTQMGQEVILRCVPISNHLYFYWYRQILGQKVEFLVSFYNNEISEKSEIFDDQFSVERPDGSNFTLKIRSTKLEDSAMYFCASSEAWTGTAFFGQGTRLTVV.

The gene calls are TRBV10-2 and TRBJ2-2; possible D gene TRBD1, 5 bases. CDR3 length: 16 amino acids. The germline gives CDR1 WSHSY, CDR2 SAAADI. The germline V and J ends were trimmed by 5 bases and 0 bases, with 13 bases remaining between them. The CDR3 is CASSFTGPTNTGELFF. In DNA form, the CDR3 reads TGCGCCAGCAGTTTTACAGGACCTACGAACACCGGGGAGCTGTTTTTT.

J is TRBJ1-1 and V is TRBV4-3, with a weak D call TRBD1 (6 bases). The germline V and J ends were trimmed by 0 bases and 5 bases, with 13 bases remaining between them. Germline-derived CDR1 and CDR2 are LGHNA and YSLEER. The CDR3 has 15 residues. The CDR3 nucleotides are TGCGCCAGCAGCCAAGATTATAGGGGGGGGACTGAAGCTTTCTTT. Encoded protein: CASSQDYRGGTEAFF.

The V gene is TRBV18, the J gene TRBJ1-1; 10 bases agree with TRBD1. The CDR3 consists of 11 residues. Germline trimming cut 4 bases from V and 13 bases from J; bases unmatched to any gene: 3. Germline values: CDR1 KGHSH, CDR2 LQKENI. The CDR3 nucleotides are TGTGCCAGCTCACAGGACAGGGGGGGTTTCTTT. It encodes CASSQDRGGFF. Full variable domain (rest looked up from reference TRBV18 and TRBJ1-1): NAGVMQNPRHLVRRRGQEARLRCSPMKGHSHVYWYRQLPEEGLKFMVYLQKENIIDESGMPKERFSAEFPKEGPSILRIQQVVRGDSAAYFCASSQDRGGFFGQGTRLTVV.

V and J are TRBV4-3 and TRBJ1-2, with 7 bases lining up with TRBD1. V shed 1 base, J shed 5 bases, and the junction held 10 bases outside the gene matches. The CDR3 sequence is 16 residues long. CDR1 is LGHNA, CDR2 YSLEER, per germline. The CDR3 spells CASSQGLADRIYGYTF. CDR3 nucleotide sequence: TGCGCCAGCAGCCAAGGACTTGCGGACAGGATTTATGGCTACACCTTC.

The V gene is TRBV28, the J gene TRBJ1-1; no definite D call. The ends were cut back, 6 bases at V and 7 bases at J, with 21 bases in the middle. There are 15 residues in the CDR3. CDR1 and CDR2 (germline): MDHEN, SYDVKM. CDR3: CASSLLSVGGFEAFF. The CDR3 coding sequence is TGTGCCAGCAGCTTACTATCGGTGGGAGGATTTGAAGCTTTCTTT.

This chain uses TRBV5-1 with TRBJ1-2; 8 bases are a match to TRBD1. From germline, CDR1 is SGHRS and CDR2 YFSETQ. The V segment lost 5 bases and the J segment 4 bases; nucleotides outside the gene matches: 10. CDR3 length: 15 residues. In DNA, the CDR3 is TGCGCCAGCAGGGATGGGACAGGCACTCGCTATGGCTACACCTTC. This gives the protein CASRDGTGTRYGYTF.

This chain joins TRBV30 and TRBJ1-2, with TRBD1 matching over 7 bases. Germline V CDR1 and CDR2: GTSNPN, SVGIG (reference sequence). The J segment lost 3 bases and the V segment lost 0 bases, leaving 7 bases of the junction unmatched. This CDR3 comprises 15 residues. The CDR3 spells CAWSVRGGFDYGYTF. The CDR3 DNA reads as TGTGCCTGGAGTGTACGAGGGGGCTTTGACTATGGCTACACCTTC.

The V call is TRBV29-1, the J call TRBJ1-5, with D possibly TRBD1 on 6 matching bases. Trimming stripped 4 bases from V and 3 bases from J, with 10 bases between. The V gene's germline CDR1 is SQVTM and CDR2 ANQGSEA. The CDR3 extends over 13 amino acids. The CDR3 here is CSVAGGVNQPQHF. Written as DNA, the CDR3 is TGCAGCGTTGCGGGGGGCGTCAATCAGCCCCAGCATTTT.